This T cell receptor beta chain was captured in a study of T-cell reconstitution after alpha-beta-depleted transplantation in children (TCRdb year 2016). For the wider study: The study quantitatively tracked T-cell immune reconstitution after TCRalphabeta/CD19-depleted allogeneic hematopoietic cell transplantation in children using TCR repertoire profiling. Study-wide conclusions, independent of this receptor: Over the following months the frequencies of hyperexpanded clones went down, and after one year T-cell counts and TCRbeta diversity were mostly credited to newly produced T cells. The apparently early alphabetaT-cell count recovery about two months after transplant was reportedly dependent on only several hundred rapidly expanded clones derived from non-depleted graft cells. In some patients, the high TCRbeta diversity seen at day 60 was put down to recipient T cells and intrathymic progenitors that had survived conditioning.

The treatment or condition label of this sample denotes: allogeneic hematopoietic cell transplantation with graft depleted of TCRalphabeta T cells and CD19 B cells. The transplant recipients were children given TCRalphabeta/CD19-depleted allogeneic hematopoietic cell grafts. From the cysteine through the phenylalanine, the CDR3 covers 15 amino acids. The read is trimmed to its CDR3 DNA, 45 bases read in frame from base 1. V loses 0 bases of germline sequence and J loses 1 base, and the interval between the two ends is 10 bases. Per the germline V gene, LGHNA is the CDR1 and YSLEER is the CDR2. Receptor amplification or capture employed PCR. These reads were obtained on an Illumina HiSeq 2500. TCR libraries were prepared with molecular barcoding, using unique molecular identifiers to normalize TCRbeta repertoire quantification. The public reads were run again by TCRdb, first through fastp at Q25 and then through MiXCR, and only productive beta chains were kept. Here each entry gathers all rows of one CDR3 protein and keeps the most common genes and DNA. This sample lists around 130,000 distinct CDR3 sequences; 9.5% to 10% were detected once. The ten largest account for around 24% of the sample.

Comments on this clonotype: Its target antigen remains unknown. Base qualities are missing; no much larger clone stands one base away.

This sequence was found in a girl less than two years old who had a stem cell transplant for combined immunodeficiency, so the T cells may come from the graft donor. The chain couples TRBV4-3 to TRBJ2-7, with the identity of the D gene unclear. The sample consisted of PBMCs, mostly from graft donor cells, taken 180 days after TCRalphabeta/CD19-depleted stem cell transplant. The CDR3 here reads CASSQDRASSYEQYF. The sequenced DNA: TGCGCCAGCAGCCAAGATAGAGCCAGTTCCTACGAGCAGTACTTC.